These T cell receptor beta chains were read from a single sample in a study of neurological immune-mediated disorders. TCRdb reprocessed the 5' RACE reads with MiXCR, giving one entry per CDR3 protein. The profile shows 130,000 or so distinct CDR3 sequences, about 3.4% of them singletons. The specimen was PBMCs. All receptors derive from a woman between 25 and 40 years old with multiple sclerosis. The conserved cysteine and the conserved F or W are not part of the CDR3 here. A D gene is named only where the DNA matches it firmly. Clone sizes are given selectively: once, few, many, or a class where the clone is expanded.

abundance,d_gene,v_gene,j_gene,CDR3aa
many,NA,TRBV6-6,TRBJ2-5,ASSFPYQETQY
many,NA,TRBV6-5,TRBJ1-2,ASSSPARSGFYGYT
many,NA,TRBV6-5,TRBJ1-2,ASSYKEAGFYGYT
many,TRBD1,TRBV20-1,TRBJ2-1,SARDRRQGTKNEQF
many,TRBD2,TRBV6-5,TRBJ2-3,ASSRGLAGRTDTQY
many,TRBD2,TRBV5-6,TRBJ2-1,ASSPGGPWNEQF
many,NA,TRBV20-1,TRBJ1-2,SAKKAGARNGYT
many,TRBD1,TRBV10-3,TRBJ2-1,AVTGTGAYNEQF
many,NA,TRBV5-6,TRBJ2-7,ASSQNPGKEQY
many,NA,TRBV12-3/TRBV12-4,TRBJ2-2,ASSSRDGSTGELF
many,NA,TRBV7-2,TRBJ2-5,ASSLAVQGSGETQY
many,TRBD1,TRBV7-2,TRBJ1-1,ASSGQGLTEAF
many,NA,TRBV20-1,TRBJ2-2,SARGSNGLTGELF
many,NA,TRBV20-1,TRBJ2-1,SARLPGLEGSF
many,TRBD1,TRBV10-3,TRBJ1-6,AISDTLGMTGSNSPLH
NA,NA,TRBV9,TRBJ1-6,ASSVAIAPPLH
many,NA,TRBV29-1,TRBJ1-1,SVVGRSPEAF
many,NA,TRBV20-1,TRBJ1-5,SARAQGNQPQH
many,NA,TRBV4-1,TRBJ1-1,ASRGNGGQLNTEAF
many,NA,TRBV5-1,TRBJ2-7,ASSLDRFNEQY
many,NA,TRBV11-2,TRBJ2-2,ASSLLNGELF
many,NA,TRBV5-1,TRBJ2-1,ASRRGVYNEQF
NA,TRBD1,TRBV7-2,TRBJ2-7,ASSSTGGTYEQY
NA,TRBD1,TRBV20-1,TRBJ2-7,SARFQGVGEQY
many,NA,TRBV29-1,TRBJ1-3,SVRHSSGNTIY
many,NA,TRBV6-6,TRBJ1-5,ASSYRQDNQPQH
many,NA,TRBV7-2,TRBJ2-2,AQGQVNTGELF
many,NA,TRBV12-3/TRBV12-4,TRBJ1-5,ASQTGIGQPQH
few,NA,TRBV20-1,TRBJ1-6,SATKGGEGSPLH
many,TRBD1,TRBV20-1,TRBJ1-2,SARGTGAVYGYT
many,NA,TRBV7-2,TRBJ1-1,ASSLPLGRGIGTEAF
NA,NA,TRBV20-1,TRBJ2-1,SAETRGLDNEQF
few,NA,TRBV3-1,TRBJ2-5,ASSQLAGPTYQETQY
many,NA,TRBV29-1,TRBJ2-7,SVRTSTAYEQY
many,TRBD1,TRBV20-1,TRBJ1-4,SARDRGRDEKLF
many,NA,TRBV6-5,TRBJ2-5,ASSYSRWGSQETQY
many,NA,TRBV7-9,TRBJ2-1,ASSWGAEQF
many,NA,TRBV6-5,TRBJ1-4,ASRRKHLGEKLF
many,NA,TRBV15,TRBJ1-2,ATADFNYGYT
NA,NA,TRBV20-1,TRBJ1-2,SANFAGYGYT
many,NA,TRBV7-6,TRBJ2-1,ASSWGRDEQF
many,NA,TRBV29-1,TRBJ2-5,SLVNLGEEETQY
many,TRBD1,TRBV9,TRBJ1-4,ASSAGTGVEKLF
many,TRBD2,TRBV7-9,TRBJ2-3,ASIGRLAGTDTQY
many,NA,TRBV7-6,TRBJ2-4,ASSLGARPSKNIQY
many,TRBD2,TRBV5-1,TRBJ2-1,ASTAGGRANEQF
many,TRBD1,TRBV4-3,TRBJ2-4,ASSHSEYRGGIQY
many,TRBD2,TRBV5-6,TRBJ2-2,ASSLKASGRSGELF
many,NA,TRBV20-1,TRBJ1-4,SGSSPGEKLF
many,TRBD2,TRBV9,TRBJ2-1,ASSPRGLAGGLNEQF
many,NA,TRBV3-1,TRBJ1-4,ASSQGREEKLF
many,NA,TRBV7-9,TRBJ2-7,ASSLENRQYEQY
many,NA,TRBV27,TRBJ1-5,ASTPTGKNQPQH
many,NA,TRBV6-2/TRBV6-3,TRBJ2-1,ASTGANPNNEQF
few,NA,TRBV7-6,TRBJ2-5,ASSGGGEETQY
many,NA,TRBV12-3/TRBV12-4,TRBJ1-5,ASSFGTAGGQPQH
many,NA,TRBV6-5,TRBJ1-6,ASSYSPVNGPSSPLH
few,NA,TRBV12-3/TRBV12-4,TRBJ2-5,ASSYWTGNQETQY
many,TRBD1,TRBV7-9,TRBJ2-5,ASSPQGAQTQY